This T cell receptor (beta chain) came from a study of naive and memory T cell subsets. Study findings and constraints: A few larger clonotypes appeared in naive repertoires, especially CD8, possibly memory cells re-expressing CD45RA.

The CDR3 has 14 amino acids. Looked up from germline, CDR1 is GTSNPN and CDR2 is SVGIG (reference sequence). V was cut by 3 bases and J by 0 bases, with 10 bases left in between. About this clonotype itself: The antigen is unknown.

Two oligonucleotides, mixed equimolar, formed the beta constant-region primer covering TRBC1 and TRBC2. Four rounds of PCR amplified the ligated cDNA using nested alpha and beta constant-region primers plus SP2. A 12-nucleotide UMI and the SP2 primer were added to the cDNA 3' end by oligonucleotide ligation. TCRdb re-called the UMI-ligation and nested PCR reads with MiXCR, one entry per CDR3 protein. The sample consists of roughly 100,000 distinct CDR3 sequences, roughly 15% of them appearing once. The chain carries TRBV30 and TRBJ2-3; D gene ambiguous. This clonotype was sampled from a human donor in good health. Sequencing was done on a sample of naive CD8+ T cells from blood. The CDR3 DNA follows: TGTGCCTGGAGGTTGCCCCTCAGCACAGATACGCAGTATTTT. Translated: CAWRLPLSTDTQYF. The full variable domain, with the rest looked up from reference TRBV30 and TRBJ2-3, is SQTIHQWPATLVQPVGSPLSLECTVEGTSNPNLYWYRQAAGRGLQLLFYSVGIGQISSEVPQNLSASRPQDRQFILSSKKLLLSDSGFYLCAWRLPLSTDTQYFGPGTRLTVL.